Reported below is one T cell receptor (beta chain). In the authors' workflow: Researchers report that nucleated cell counts were estimated from reference gene primer amplification. This table comes from immunoSEQ multiplex PCR, and its TCRdb copy is limited to in-frame clones, with some not included. V, J and clone size reflect that table, while D and trimming were determined from the DNA. The sample lists approximately 22,000 clones; roughly nine tenths were seen once. This specimen comes from a study of blood T cell repertoires in COVID-19. On the study more broadly: Material from acute and convalescent COVID-19 was sourced from the United States, Italy and Spain. Sample material is recorded as cDNA or gDNA derived from T cells, B-cell-depleted T cells, or PBMCs.

Germline CDR1 is SGHRS and CDR2 is YFSETQ. This CDR3 is built from 14 residues. V was cut by 5 bases and J by 0 bases, with 10 bases left in between. Sequenced input: peripheral blood. V usage is TRBV5-1 and J usage is TRBJ2-3, with D unclear. This clonotype was obtained from a man aged 70 or older with active COVID-19. The CDR3 coding sequence is TGCGCCAGCAGGGTACAAGTGAGCACAGATACGCAGTATTTT. Translation: CASRVQVSTDTQYF.